This paragraph reports one T cell receptor beta chain. Its antigen is currently unknown. The junction and the germline gene differ at one end; a read error may be behind it. The CDR3 has 16 amino acids. CDR1 and CDR2 from the germline V gene are MNHNY and SVGAGI (reference sequence). The record originates from a study of T cell responses to AZD1222 COVID-19 vaccine. TCRdb keeps only in-frame clones here, not all; method: immunoSEQ multiplex PCR. Of 140,000 or so clones listed, 85% to 90% are singletons. Notes on the study in general: Following two doses of AZD1222, Spike-specific TCR breadth and depth rose.

Here the sequenced sample was peripheral blood, taken on day 0 of AZD1222 vaccination. The chain joins TRBV6-6 to TRBJ2-7; TRBD2 matches at 8 bases. The origin of this receptor is an adult in good health. The CDR3 spells CASSNSQRGPRYEQYF. In nucleotides, the CDR3 is TGTGCCAGCAGTAACTCCCAGCGGGGGCCAAGGTACGAGCAGTACTTC.